This T cell receptor (beta chain) stems from a study of Ad26.COV2.S vaccination and SARS-CoV-2 variants. Study-level information: Ad26.COV2.S given intramuscularly, once or twice 56 days apart.

This table comes from immunoSEQ multiplex PCR, and its TCRdb copy is limited to in-frame clones, with some not included. The profile shows fewer than 800,000 clones, about 89% of them singletons. Germline V gives CDR1 SGHNT, CDR2 YYREEE (reference sequence). Trimming removed 0 bases at V and 2 bases at J, with 11 bases between. The CDR3 extends over 16 amino acids. Remarks on this clone: No antigen is known for it.

Notes on the study in general: Spike-specific CD8+ and CD4+ T cell responses reportedly showed substantial breadth after vaccination. The TCR breadth and depth analyses may have produced an underestimate of total T cell responses.

Noted treatment: 15 to 20 received Ad26.COV2.S at low or high dose, single or two shots; 5 received placebo; per-sample allocation not given. Specimen acquisition occurred on day 63 following the initial vaccine or placebo injection. The genes are TRBV5-4 and TRBJ2-2; maybe TRBD1 (5 bases). This sample comprised peripheral blood, obtained in a trial of Ad26.COV2.S vaccine versus placebo. This receptor was taken from a person aged 18-60 years who received the Ad26.COV2.S COVID-19 vaccine or a placebo. The CDR3 region has the DNA TGTGCCAGCAGCTTGGACTTTCAGGGAAACACCGGGGAGCTGTTTTTT. Protein product: CASSLDFQGNTGELFF.